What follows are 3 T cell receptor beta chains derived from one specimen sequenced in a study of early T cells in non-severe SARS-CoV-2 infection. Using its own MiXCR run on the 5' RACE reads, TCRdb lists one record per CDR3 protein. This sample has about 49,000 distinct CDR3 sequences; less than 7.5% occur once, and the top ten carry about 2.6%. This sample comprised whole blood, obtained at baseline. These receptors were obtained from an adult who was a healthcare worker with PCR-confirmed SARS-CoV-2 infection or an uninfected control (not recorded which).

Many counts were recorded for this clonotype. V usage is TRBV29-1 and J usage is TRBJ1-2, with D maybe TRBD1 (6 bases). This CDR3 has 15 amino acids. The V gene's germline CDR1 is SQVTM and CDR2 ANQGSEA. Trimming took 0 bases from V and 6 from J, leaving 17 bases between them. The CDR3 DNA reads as TGCAGCGTTGAAGATCGACGGGGGCGGATGGATGGCTACACCTTC. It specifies CSVEDRRGRMDGYTF.

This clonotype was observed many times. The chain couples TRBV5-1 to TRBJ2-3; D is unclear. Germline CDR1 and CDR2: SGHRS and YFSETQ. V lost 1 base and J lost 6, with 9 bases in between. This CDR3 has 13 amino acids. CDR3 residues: CASSLFGLDTQYF. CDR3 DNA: TGCGCCAGCAGCTTGTTCGGTCTTGATACGCAGTATTTT.

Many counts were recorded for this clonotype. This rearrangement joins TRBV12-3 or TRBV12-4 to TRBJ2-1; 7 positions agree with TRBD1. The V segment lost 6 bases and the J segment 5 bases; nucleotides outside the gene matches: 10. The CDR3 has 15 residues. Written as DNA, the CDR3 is TGTGCCAGCAGCCCCGGACAGGCGGTGGACAATGAGCAGTTCTTC. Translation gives CASSPGQAVDNEQFF.